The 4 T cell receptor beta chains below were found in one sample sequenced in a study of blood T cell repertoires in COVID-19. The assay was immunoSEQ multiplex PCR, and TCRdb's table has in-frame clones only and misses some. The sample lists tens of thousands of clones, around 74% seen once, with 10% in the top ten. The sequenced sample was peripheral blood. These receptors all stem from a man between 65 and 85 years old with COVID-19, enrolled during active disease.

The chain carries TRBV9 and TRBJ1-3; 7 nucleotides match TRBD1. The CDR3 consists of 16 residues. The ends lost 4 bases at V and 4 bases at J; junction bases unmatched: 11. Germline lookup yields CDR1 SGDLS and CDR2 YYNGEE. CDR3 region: CASSPLGRGGGNTIYF. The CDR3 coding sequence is TGTGCCAGCAGCCCCCTCGGTAGAGGGGGCGGAAACACCATATATTTT.

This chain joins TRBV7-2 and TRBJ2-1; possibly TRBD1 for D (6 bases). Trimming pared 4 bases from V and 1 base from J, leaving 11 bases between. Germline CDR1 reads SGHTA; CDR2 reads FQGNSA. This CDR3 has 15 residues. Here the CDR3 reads CASSSGQRSYNEQFF. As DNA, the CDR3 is TGTGCCAGCAGCTCAGGACAGAGATCCTACAATGAGCAGTTCTTC.

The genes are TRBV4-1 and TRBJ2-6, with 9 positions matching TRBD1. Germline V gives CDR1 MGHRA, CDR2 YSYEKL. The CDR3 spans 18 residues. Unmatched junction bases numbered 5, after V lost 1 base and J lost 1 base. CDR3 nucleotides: TGCGCCAGCAGCCAAGGACAGGACAGGGGTTCTGGGGCCAACGTCCTGACTTTC. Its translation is CASSQGQDRGSGANVLTF.

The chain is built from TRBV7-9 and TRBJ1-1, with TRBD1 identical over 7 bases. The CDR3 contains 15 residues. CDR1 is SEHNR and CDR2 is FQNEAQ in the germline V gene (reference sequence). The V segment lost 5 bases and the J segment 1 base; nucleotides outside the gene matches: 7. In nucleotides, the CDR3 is TGTGCCAGCAGCCCAATACAGGGGACGAACACTGAAGCTTTCTTT. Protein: CASSPIQGTNTEAFF. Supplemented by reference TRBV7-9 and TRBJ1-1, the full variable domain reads DTGVSQNPRHKITKRGQNVTFRCDPISEHNRLYWYRQTLGQGPEFLTYFQNEAQLEKSRLLSDRFSAERPKGSFSTLEIQRTEQGDSAMYLCASSPIQGTNTEAFFGQGTRLTVV.